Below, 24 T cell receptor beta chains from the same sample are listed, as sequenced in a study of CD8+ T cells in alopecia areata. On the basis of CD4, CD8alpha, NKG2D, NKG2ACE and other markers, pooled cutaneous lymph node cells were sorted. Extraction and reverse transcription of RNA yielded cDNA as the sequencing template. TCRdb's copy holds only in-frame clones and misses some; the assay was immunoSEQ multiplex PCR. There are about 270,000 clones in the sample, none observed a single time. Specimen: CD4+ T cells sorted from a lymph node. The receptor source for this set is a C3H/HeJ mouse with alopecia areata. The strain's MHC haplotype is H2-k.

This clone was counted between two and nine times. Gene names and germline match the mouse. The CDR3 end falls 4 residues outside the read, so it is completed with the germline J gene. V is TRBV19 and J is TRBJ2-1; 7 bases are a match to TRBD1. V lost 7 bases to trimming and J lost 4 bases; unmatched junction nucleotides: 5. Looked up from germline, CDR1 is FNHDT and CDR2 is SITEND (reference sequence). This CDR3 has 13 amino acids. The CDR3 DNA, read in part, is TGTGCCAGCGGGGGACAGAGATATGCT. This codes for CASGGQRYA. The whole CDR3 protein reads CASGGQRYAEQFF.

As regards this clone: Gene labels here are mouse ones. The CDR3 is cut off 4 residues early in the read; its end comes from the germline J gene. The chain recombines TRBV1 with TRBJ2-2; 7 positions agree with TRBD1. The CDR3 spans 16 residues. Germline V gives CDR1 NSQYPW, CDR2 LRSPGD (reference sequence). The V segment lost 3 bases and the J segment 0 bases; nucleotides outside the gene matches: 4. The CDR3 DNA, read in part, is TGCACCTGCAGTGCGAGGGGGACAGCAAACACCGGG. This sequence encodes CTCSARGTANTG. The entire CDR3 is CTCSARGTANTGQLYF.

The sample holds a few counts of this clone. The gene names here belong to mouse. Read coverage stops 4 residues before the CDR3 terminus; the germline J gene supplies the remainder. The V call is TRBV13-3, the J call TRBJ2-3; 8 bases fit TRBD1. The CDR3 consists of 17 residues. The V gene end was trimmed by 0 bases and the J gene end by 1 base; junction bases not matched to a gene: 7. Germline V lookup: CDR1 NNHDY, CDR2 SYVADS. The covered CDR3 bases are TGTGCCAGCAGTGATGCACGCAGGGGGCGGGGTGCAGAA. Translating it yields CASSDARRGRGAE. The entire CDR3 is CASSDARRGRGAETLYF.

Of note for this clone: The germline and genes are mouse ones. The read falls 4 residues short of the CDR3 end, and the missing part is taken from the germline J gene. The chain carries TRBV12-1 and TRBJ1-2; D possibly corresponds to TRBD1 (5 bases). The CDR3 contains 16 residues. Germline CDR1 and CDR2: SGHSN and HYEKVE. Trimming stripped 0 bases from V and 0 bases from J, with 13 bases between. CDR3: CASSLSPGLSNSDYTF. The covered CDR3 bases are TGTGCCAGCTCTCTCAGTCCGGGACTCTCAAACTCC. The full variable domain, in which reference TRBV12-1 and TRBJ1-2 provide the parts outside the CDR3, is DSGVVQSPRHIIKEKGGRSVLTCIPISGHSNVVWYQQTLGKELKFLIQHYEKVERDKGFLPSRFSVQQFDDYHSEMNMSALELEDSAMYFCASSLSPGLSNSDYTFGSGTRLLVI.

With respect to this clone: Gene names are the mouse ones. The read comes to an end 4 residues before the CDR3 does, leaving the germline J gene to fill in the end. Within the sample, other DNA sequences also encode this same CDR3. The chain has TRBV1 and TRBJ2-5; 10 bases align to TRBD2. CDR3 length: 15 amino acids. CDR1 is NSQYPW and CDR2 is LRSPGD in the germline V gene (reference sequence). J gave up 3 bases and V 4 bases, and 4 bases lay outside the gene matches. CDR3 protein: CTCSGRDWGQDTQYF. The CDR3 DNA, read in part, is TGCACCTGCAGTGGTCGGGACTGGGGACAAGAC. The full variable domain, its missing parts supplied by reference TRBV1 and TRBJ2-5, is VTLLEQNPRWRLVPRGQAVNLRCILKNSQYPWMSWYQQDLQKQLQWLFTLRSPGDKEVKSLPGADYLATRVTDTELRLQVANMSQGRTLYCTCSGRDWGQDTQYFGPGTRLLVL.

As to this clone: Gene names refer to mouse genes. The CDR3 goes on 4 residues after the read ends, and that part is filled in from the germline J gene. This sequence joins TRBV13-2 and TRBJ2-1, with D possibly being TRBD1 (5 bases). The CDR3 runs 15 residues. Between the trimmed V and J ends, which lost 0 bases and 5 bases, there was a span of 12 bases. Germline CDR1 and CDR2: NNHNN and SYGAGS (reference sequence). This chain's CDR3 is CASGDGRRVDAEQFF. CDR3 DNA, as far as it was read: TGTGCCAGCGGTGATGGTCGCAGGGTGGATGCT.

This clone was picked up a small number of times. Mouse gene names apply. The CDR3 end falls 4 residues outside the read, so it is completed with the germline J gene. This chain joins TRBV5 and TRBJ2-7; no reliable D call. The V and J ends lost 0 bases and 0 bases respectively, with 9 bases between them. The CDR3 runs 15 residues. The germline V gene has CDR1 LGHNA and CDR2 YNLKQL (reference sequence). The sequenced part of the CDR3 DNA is TGTGCCAGCAGCCAAGATCCCCAGAGCTCCTAT. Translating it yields CASSQDPQSSY. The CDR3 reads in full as CASSQDPQSSYEQYF.

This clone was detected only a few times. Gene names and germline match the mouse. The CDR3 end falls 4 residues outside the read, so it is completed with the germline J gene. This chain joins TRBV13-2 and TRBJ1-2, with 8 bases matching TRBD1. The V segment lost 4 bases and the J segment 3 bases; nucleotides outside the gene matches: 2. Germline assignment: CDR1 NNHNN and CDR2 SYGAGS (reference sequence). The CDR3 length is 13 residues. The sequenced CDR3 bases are TGTGCCAGCGGTCGGACAGGGTACTCC. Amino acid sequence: CASGRTGYS. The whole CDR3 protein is CASGRTGYSDYTF.

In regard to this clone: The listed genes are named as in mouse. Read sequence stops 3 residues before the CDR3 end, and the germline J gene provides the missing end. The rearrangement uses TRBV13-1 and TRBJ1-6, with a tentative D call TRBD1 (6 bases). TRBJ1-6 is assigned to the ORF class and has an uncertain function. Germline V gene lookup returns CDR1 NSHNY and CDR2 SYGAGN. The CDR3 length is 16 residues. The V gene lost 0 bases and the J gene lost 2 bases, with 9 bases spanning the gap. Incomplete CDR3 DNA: TGTGCCAGCAGTGATGCACAGGGACCCTATAATTCGCCC. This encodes CASSDAQGPYNSP. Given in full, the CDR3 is CASSDAQGPYNSPLYF.

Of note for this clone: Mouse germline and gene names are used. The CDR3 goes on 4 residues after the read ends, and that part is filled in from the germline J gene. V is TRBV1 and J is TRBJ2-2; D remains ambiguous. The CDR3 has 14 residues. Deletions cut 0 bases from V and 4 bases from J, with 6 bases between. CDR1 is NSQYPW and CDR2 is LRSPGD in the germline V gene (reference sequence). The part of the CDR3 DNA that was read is TGCACCTGCAGTGCAGATTGGGTCACCGGG. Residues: CTCSADWVTG. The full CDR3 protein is CTCSADWVTGQLYF.

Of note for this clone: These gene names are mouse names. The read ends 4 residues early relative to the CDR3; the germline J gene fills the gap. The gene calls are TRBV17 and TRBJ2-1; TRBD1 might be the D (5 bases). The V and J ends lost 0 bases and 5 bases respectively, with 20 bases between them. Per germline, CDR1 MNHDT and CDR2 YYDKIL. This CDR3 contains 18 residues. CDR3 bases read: TGTGCTAGCAGTAGAGATCGGCAGGGCGGAGGGCTAAATGCT. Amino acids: CASSRDRQGGGLNA. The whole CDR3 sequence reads CASSRDRQGGGLNAEQFF. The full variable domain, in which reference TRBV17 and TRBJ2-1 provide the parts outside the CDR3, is DTTVKQNPRYKLARVGKPVNLICSQTMNHDTMYWYQKKPNQAPKLLLFYYDKILNREADTFEKFQSSRPNNSFCSLYIGSAGLEYSAMYLCASSRDRQGGGLNAEQFFGPGTRLTVL.

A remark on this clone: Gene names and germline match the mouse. The CDR3 reads CASSHSGTGEDTQYF. The DNA read from the CDR3 is TGTGCCAGCAGCCACTCCGGGACAGGGGAAGAC. The J gene is TRBJ2-5, the V gene TRBV5; 10 bases agree with TRBD1. The read halts 4 residues ahead of the CDR3 end, with the missing end drawn from the germline J gene. Per the germline V gene, CDR1 is LGHNA and CDR2 is YNLKQL (reference sequence). The CDR3 is 15 amino acids.

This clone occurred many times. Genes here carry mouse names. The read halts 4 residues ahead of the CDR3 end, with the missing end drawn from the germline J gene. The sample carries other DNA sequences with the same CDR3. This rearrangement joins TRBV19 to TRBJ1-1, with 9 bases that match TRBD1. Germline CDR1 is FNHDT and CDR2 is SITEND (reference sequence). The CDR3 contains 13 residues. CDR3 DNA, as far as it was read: TGTGCCAGCAGTATAAACAGGGGGCGA. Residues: CASSINRGR. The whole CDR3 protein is CASSINRGREVFF.

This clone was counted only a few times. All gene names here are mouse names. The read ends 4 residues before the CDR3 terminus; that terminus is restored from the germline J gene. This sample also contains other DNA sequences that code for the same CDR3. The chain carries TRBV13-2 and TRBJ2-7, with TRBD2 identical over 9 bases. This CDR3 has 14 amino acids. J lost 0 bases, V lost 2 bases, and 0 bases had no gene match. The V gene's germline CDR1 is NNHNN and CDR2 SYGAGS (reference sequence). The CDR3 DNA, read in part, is TGTGCCAGCGGTGAACTGGGGGGCTCCTAT. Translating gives CASGELGGSY. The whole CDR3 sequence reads CASGELGGSYEQYF.

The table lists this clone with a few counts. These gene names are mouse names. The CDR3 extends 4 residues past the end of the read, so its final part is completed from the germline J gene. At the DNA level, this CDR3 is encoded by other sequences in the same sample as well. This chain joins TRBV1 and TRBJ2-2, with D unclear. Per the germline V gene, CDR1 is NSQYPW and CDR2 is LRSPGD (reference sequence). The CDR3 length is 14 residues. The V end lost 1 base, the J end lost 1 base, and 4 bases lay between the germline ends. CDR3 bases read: TGCACCTGCAGTGCAGCAGGAAACACCGGG. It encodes CTCSAAGNTG. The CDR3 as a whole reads CTCSAAGNTGQLYF. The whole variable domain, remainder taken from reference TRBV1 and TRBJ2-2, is VTLLEQNPRWRLVPRGQAVNLRCILKNSQYPWMSWYQQDLQKQLQWLFTLRSPGDKEVKSLPGADYLATRVTDTELRLQVANMSQGRTLYCTCSAAGNTGQLYFGEGSKLTVL.

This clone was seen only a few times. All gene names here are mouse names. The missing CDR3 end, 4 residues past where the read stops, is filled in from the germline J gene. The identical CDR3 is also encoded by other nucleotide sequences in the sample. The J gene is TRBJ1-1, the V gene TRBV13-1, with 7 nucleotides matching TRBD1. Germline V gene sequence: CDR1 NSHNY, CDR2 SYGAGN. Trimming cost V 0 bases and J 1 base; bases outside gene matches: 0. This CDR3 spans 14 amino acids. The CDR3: CASSDAGGNTEVFF. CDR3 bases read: TGTGCCAGCAGTGATGCAGGGGGGAACACA.

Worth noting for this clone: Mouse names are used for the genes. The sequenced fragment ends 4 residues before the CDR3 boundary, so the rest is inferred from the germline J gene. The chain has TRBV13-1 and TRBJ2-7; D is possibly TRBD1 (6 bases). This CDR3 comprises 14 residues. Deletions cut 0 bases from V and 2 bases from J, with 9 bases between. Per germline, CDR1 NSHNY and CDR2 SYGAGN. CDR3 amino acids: CASSDVGTTYEQYF. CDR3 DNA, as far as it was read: TGTGCCAGCAGTGATGTTGGGACAACCTAT.

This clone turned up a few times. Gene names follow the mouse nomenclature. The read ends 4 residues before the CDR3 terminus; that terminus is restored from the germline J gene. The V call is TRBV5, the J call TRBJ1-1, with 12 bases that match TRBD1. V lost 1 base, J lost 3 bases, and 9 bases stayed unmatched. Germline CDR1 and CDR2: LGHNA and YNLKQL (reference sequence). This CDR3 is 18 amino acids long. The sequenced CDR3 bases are TGTGCCAGCAGCCAAGCCCAATGGGACAGGGGGCGGCACACA. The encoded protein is CASSQAQWDRGRHT. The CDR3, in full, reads CASSQAQWDRGRHTEVFF.

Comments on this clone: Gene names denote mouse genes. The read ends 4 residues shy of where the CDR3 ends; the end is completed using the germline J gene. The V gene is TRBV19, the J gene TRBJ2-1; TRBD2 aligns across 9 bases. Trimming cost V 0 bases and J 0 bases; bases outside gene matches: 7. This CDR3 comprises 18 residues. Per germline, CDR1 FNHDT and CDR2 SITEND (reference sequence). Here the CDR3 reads CASSIAGLGGNNYAEQFF. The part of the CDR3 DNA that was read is TGTGCCAGCAGTATAGCTGGTCTGGGGGGGAATAACTATGCT.

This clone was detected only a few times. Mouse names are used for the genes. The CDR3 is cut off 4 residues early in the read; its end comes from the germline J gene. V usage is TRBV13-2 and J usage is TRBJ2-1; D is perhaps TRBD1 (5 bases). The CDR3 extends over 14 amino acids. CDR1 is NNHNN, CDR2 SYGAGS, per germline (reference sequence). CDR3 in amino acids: CASGDAAGRAEQFF. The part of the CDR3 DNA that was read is TGTGCCAGCGGTGATGCTGCAGGGAGGGCT.

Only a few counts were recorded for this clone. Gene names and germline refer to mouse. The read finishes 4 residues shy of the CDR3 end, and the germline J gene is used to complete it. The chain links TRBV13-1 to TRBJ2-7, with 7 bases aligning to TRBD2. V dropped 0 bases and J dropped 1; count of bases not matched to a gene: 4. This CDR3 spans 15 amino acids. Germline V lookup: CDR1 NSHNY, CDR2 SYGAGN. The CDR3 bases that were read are TGTGCCAGCAGTGATGCTAACTGGGGTTCCTAT. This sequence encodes CASSDANWGSY. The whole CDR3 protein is CASSDANWGSYEQYF.

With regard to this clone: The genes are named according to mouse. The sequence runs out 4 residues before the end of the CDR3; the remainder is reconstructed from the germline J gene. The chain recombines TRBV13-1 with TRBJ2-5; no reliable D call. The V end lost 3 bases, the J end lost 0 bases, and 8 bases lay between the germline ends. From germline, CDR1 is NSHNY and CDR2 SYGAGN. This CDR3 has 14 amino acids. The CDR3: CASSVTSNQDTQYF. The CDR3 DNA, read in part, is TGTGCCAGCAGTGTGACATCTAACCAAGAC.

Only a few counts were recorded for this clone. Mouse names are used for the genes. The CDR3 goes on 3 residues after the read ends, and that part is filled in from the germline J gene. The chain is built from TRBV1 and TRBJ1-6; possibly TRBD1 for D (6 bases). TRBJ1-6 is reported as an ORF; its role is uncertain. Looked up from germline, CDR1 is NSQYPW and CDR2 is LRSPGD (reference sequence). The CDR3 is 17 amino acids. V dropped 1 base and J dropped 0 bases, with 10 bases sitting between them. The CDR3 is CTCSAAGTNSYNSPLYF. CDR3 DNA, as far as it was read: TGCACCTGCAGTGCAGCCGGGACAAATTCCTATAATTCGCCC.

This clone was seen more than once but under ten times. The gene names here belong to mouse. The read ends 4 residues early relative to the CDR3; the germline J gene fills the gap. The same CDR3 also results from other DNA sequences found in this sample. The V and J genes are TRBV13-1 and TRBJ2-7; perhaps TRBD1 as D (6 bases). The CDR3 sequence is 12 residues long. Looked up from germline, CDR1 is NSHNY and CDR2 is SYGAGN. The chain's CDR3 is CASSEDRDEQYF. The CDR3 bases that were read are TGTGCCAGCAGTGAGGACAGAGAT.